The subject of this entry is one TCR beta chain. Its antigen remains undetermined. No per-base quality is available; no much larger clone lies one base away. The data originate from a study of radiation and T cells in renal cell carcinoma (dated by TCRdb to 2020 to 2021). Background for the entire study: In total, about 53 samples, comprising some 25 tumors and some 27 peripheral blood samples, were subjected to TCR beta sequencing. Across all 55 or so samples, under 5,000,000 unique CDR3 nucleotide sequences encoding approximately 3,000,000 unique CDR3 amino acid sequences were identified. Study-wide conclusions, independent of this receptor: Irradiated tumors contained more dominant CDR3 motifs, and these motifs occupied a larger share of the repertoire than in control tumors. The single-armed trial design could not address effects of radiation dose or scheduling on the TCR repertoire. Irradiated tumors showed higher TCR clonality than controls, with the top 100 clonotypes averaging approximately 54% of the repertoire versus roughly 40% in nephrectomy-only tumors. Because only small tumor regions of roughly 1 g were available, the study did not capture intratumoral heterogeneity.

The immunoSEQ kit was used, according to the manufacturer's recommendations, to generate TCR beta libraries from genomic DNA. For library preparation, a first multiplex PCR was performed with proprietary primers, followed by a second PCR in which unique barcodes were added, and bead cleanups were performed after each round. A kit-provided positive control reaction and a negative control reaction were included in every sample batch. The final libraries underwent checking on an Agilent 4200 TapeStation D1000 ScreenTape, volumetric pooling, and quantification by qPCR. Sequencing ran on an Illumina NextSeq500 with a MidOutput 150-cycle cartridge, using 156 Read1 and 15 Index1 cycles with kit custom primers. The pooled library was loaded at approximately 0.95 pM with 20% PhiX control spiked in. Per the original workflow: Vendor-processed data were analyzed in R, and a clonotype was defined as all T cells sharing the same CDR3 nucleotide sequence. In the clone abundance analyses, frequencies in each sample were normalized to that sample's 10,000 most abundant clones. Before analysis, public T cell clones were removed, and these numbered fewer than five per sample on average. ImmunoMap was used for dominant motif analysis with the PAM10 matrix, a gap penalty of 30, and a homology threshold of 0.3, and any motif reaching a cumulative frequency of at least 0.01 was considered dominant. TCRdb limited this immuneACCESS table to in-frame rearrangements with V and J called. A share of clones is missing; checked studies link under half to unresolved V genes, and the rest is unexplained. D and trimming were read from the DNA, whereas the V and J calls and clone size are those reported in that table. A total of more than 10,000 clones appear in this sample, roughly 60% of them only once. The ten largest clones add up to around a tenth of the sample.

The sample's time point label is to be understood as: tumor resected at nephrectomy. The treatment or condition label, as the study defines it: treatment-naive control, cytoreductive nephrectomy. The control tumors were taken from treatment-naive renal cell carcinoma patients who had cytoreductive nephrectomy with no earlier radiation. All patients had renal cell carcinoma with clear cell pathology. The control tumors sequenced for TCR were resected between about 2010 and 2015 from fewer than 12 males and several females whose median age was approximately 50 years (range roughly 40 to 85). Tumor processing involved mechanical dissociation, digestion with collagenase/hyaluronidase at 37 degrees C, handling in gentleMACS C tubes, and storage in liquid nitrogen. The QIAamp DNA Blood Mini Kit (Qiagen) was used to prepare genomic DNA for TCR sequencing. The analyses included just those samples that passed every quality control check.

From cysteine to phenylalanine, the CDR3 is 15 amino acids long. CDR3 DNA only is kept here, 45 bases in frame from base 1. CDR1 and CDR2, looked up from the germline V gene, are SGDLS and YYNGEE. V is pared back by 0 bases and J by 5 bases, with 14 bases lying between the germline termini. The receptor chain draws on TRBV9 and TRBJ2-5, and possibly TRBD2, on 6 matching bases. Sequenced here: tumor tissue, sampled from a patient whose treatment was nephrectomy without radiotherapy. The sequence came from a man aged 40-50 years with renal cell carcinoma. The bases read TGTGCCAGCAGCGTAGGTGTCGGGAGTAGCGAGACCCAGTACTTC. This sequence encodes CASSVGVGSSETQYF.